The subject of this entry is one T cell receptor beta chain. The antigen remains unidentified. An end of the junction does not agree with germline; a read error may underlie this. The data are from a study of tumor and adjacent non-tumor tissue in lung cancer. Whole-study findings and limits: Tumor repertoires had a smaller top 100 clone share than normal lung.

RNA was extracted from bulk tissue without any cell sorting. Distant lung tissue was collected more than 3 cm away from the tumor edge. Between August and November 2014, newly diagnosed, chemotherapy-naive lung cancer patients underwent thoracic surgery in China. TCRbeta libraries were built with three rounds of nested PCR, modified from ARM-PCR. Using its own MiXCR run on the multiplex PCR reads, TCRdb lists one record per CDR3 protein. The table shows over 100,000 distinct CDR3 sequences, with 50% to 70% occurring only once. The CDR3 has 16 residues. Germline CDR1 MNHEY, CDR2 SVGAGI. The sample taken for sequencing was distant non-tumor lung tissue. This clonotype was obtained from a man between 60 and 75 years old with non-small cell lung cancer. This chain joins TRBV6-5 and TRBJ1-1; D gene ambiguous. The CDR3, as DNA: TGTGCCAGCAGTTACTATCTTGGACCGAGGAACACTGAAGTTTTCTTT. It codes for CASSYYLGPRNTEVFF.